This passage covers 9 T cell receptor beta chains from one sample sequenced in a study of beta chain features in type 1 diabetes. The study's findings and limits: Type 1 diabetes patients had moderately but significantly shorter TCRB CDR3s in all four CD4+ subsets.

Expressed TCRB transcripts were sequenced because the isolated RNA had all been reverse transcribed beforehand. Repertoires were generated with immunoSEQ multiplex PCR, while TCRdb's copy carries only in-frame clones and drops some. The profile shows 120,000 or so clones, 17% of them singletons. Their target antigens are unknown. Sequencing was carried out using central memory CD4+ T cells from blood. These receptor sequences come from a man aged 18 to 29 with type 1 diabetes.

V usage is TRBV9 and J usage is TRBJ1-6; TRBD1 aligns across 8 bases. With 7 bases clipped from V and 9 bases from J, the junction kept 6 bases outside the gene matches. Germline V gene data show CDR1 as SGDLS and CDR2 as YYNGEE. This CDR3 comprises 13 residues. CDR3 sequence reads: CASSGQGSSPLHF. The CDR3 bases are TGTGCCAGCTCTGGACAGGGCTCTTCACCCCTCCACTTT.

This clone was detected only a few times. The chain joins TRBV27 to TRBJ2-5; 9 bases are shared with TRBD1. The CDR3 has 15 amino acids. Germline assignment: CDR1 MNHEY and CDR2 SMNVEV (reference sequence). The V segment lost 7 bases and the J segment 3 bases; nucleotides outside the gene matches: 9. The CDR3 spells CASNPGQGRKETQYF. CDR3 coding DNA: TGTGCCAGCAACCCGGGACAGGGAAGAAAAGAGACCCAGTACTTC.

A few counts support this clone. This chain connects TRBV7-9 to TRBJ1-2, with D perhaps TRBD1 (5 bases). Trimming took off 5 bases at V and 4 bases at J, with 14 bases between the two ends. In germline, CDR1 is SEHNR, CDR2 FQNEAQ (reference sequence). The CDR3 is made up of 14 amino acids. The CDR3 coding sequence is TGTGCCAGCAGCCCAAGGGGCAGCACCTATGGCTACACCTTC. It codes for CASSPRGSTYGYTF.

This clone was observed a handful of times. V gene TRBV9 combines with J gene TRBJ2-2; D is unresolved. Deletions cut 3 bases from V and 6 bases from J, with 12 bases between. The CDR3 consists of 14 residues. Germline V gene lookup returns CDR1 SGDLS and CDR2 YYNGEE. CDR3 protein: CASSAGGESGELFF. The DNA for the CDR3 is TGTGCCAGCAGCGCCGGTGGTGAATCCGGGGAGCTGTTTTTT.

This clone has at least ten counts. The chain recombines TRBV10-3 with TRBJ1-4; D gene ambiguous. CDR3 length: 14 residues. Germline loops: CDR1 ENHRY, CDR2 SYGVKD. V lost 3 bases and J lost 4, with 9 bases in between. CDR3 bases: TGTGCCATCAGTGAACAAGCGAATAATGAAAAACTGTTTTTT. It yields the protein CAISEQANNEKLFF.

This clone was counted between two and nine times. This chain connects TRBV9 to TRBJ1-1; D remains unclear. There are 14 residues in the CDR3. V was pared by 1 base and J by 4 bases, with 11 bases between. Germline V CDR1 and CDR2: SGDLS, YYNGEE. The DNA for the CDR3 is TGTGCCAGCAGCGTACCAACGATTGGCACTGAAGCTTTCTTT. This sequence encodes CASSVPTIGTEAFF. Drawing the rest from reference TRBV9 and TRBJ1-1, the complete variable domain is DSGVTQTPKHLITATGQRVTLRCSPRSGDLSVYWYQQSLDQGLQFLIQYYNGEERAKGNILERFSAQQFPDLHSELNLSSLELGDSALYFCASSVPTIGTEAFFGQGTRLTVV.

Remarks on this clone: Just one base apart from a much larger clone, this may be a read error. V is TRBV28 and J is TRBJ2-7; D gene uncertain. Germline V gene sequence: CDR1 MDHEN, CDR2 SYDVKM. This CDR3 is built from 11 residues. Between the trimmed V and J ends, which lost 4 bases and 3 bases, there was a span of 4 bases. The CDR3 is CASSSNYEQYF. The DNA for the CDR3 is TGTGCCAGCAGTTCCAACTACGAGCAGTACTTC. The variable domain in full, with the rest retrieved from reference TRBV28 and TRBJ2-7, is DVKVTQSSRYLVKRTGEKVFLECVQDMDHENMFWYRQDPGLGLRLIYFSYDVKMKEKGDIPEGYSVSREKKERFSLILESASTNQTSMYLCASSSNYEQYFGPGTRLTVT.

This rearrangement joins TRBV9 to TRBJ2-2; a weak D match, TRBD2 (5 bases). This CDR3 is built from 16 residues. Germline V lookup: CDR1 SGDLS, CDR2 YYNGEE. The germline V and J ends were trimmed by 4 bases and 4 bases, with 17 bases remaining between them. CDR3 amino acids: CASSLQAEPSTGELFF. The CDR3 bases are TGTGCCAGCAGCCTGCAAGCGGAGCCTAGCACCGGGGAGCTGTTTTTT.

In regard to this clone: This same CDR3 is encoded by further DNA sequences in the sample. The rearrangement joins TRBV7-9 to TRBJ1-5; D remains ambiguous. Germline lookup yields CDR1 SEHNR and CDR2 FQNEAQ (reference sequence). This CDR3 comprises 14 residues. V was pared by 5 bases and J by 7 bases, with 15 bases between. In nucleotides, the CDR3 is TGTGCCAGCAGCCGTAATGAAATGGGGCAGCCCCAGCATTTT. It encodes CASSRNEMGQPQHF.